Below are 7 T cell receptor beta chains sequenced from a single sample in a study of blood T cell repertoires in COVID-19. Method: immunoSEQ multiplex PCR; TCRdb's copy keeps in-frame clones and lacks some. The sample lists some 110,000 clones; more than 70% were seen once. The sequenced sample consisted of peripheral blood. The receptor set was obtained from a human donor in a cohort sampled during active COVID-19.

This chain joins TRBV27 and TRBJ2-1, with D hard to call. Between the trimmed V and J ends, which lost 1 base and 0 bases, there was a span of 4 bases. CDR1 and CDR2 from the germline V gene are MNHEY and SMNVEV (reference sequence). The CDR3 spans 14 residues. CDR3: CASSLFSSYNEQFF. CDR3 DNA: TGTGCCAGCAGTTTATTTAGCTCCTACAATGAGCAGTTCTTC.

CDR3 residues: CASSASWTGFDEQYF. The DNA for the CDR3 is TGTGCCAGCAGCGCTTCGTGGACAGGCTTCGACGAGCAGTACTTC. The chain recombines TRBV7-2 with TRBJ2-7; 7 bases agree with TRBD1. Trimming cost V 5 bases and J 5 bases; bases outside gene matches: 12. Germline loops: CDR1 SGHTA, CDR2 FQGNSA. This CDR3 is built from 15 residues.

V usage is TRBV24-1 and J usage is TRBJ2-3; 8 bases match TRBD1. The J segment lost 4 bases and the V segment lost 3 bases, leaving 17 bases of the junction unmatched. The CDR3 sequence is 19 residues long. Germline CDR1 and CDR2: KGHDR and SFDVKD. The CDR3 loop is CATSDPLGRTGRRADTQYF. The DNA for the CDR3 is TGTGCCACCAGTGATCCCCTGGGTCGGACAGGGCGCAGGGCAGATACGCAGTATTTT.

The chain combines TRBV7-2 with TRBJ1-1; D is unclear. Germline-derived CDR1 and CDR2 are SGHTA and FQGNSA. V lost 0 bases and J lost 3, with 8 bases in between. The CDR3 spans 14 residues. The CDR3: CASSLANLDTEAFF. For the CDR3, the DNA is TGTGCCAGCAGCTTAGCGAATCTAGACACTGAAGCTTTCTTT.

This chain's CDR3 is CASSLALAMNTEAFF. As DNA, the CDR3 is TGTGCCAGCAGCTTAGCTCTCGCGATGAACACTGAAGCTTTCTTT. This chain joins TRBV11-2 and TRBJ1-1; no definite D call. Trimming pared 1 base from V and 0 bases from J, leaving 9 bases between. Per the germline V gene, CDR1 is SGHAT and CDR2 is FQNNGV. The CDR3 is made up of 15 amino acids.

The rearrangement joins TRBV28 to TRBJ1-2; D unclear. Trimming shortened V by 3 bases and J by 7 bases, and 6 bases separated the two germline ends. Germline CDR1 MDHEN, CDR2 SYDVKM. The CDR3 length is 11 residues. The CDR3 DNA follows: TGTGCCAGCAGTTTTAGAGGTGGCTACACCTTC. Translated, it gives CASSFRGGYTF.

The chain uses TRBV19 and TRBJ1-2, with D perhaps TRBD1 (5 bases). Germline V gene data show CDR1 as LNHDA and CDR2 as SQIVND (reference sequence). The V end lost 2 bases, the J end lost 0 bases, and 7 bases lay between the germline ends. CDR3 length: 14 amino acids. The CDR3 sequence: CASSIQGTNYGYTF. The CDR3 region has the DNA TGTGCCAGTAGTATACAGGGAACTAACTATGGCTACACCTTC.